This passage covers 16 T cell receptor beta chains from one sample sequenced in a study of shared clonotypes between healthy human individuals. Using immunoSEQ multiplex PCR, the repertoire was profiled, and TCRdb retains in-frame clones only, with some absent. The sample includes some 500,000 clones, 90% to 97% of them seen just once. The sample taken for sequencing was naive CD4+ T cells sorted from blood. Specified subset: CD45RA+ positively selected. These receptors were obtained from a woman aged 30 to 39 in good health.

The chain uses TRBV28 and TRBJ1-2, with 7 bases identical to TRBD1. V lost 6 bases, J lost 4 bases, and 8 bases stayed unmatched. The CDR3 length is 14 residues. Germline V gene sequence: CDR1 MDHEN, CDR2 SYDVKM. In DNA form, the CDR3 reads TGTGCCAGCAGCCCACCGGACAGGTTCTATGGCTACACCTTC. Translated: CASSPPDRFYGYTF.

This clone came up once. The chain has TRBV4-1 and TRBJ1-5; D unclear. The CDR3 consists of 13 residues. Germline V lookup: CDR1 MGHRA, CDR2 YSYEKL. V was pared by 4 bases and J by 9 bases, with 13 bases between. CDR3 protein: CASSLPKGGPQHF. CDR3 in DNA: TGCGCCAGCAGCCTCCCGAAGGGAGGGCCCCAGCATTTT.

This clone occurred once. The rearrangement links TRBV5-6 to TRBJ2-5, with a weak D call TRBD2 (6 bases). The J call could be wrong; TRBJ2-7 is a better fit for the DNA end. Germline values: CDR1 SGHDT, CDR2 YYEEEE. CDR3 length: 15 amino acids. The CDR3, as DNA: TGTGCCAGCAGCTCGATCGGAGGGCCCTCCTACGAGCAGTACTTC. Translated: CASSSIGGPSYEQYF.

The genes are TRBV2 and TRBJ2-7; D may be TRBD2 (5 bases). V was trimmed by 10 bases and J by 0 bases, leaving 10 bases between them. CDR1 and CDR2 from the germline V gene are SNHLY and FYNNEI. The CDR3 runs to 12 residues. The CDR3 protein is CATQRISYEQYF. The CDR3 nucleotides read TGTGCCACCCAGCGGATCTCCTACGAGCAGTACTTC.

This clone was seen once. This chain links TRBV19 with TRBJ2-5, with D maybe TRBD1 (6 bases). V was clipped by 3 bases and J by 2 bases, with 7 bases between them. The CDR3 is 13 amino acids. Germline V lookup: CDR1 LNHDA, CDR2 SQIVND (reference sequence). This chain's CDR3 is CASSIDRQETQYF. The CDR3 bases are TGTGCCAGTAGTATCGACAGGCAAGAGACCCAGTACTTC.

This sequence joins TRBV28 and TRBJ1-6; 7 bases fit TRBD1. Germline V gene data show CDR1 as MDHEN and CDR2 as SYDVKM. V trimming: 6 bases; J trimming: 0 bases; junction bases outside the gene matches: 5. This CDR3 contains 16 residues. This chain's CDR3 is CASRTGEGSYNSPLHF. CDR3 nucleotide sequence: TGTGCCAGCAGAACAGGGGAGGGCTCCTATAATTCACCCCTCCACTTT.

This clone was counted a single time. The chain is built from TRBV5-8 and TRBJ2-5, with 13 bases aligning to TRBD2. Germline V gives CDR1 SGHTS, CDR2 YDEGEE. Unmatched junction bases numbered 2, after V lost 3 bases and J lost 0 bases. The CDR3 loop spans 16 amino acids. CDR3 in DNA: TGTGCCAGCAGCTACGGGACTAGCGGGAACCAAGAGACCCAGTACTTC. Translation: CASSYGTSGNQETQYF.

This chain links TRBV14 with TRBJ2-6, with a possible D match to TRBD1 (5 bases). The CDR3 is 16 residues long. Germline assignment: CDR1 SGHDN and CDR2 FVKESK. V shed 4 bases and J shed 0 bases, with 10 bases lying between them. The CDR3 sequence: CASSRRQNSGANVLTF. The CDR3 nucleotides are TGTGCCAGCAGCCGCAGACAGAACTCTGGGGCCAACGTCCTGACTTTC.

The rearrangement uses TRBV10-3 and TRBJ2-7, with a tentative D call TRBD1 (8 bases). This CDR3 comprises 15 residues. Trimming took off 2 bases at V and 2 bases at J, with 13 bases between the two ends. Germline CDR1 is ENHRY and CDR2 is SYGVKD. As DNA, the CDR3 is TGTGCCATCAGTGAGACAGGGGGGGGGACCTACGAGCAGTACTTC. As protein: CAISETGGGTYEQYF.

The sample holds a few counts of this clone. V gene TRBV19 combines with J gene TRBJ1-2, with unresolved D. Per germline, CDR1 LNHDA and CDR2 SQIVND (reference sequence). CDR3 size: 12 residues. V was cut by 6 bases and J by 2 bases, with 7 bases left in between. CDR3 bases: TGTGCCAGTAGGGCAGGCAACTATGGCTACACCTTC. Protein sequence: CASRAGNYGYTF.

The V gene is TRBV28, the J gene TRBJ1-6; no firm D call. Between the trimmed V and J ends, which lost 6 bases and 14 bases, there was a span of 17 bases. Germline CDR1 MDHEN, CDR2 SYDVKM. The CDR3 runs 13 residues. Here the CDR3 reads CASSTGPAVALHF. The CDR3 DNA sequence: TGTGCCAGCAGCACCGGACCCGCCGTAGCCCTCCACTTT.

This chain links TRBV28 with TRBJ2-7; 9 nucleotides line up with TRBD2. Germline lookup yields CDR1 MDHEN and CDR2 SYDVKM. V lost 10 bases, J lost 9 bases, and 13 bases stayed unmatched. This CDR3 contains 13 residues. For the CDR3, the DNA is TGTGCCACCGCTAGCGGGAACGGTGTAGCGCAGTACTTC. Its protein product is CATASGNGVAQYF.

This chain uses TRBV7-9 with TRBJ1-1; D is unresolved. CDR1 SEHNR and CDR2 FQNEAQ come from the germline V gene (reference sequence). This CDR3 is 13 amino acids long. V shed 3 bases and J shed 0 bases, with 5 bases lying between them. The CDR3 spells CASSFDMNTEAFF. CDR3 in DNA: TGTGCCAGCAGCTTCGACATGAACACTGAAGCTTTCTTT.

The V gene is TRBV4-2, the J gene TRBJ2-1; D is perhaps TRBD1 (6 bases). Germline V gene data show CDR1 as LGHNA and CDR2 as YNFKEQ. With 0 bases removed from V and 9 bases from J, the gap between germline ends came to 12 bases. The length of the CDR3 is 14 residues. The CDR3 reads CASSQEQGGSEQFF. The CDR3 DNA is TGTGCCAGCAGCCAAGAACAGGGTGGCAGTGAGCAGTTCTTC.

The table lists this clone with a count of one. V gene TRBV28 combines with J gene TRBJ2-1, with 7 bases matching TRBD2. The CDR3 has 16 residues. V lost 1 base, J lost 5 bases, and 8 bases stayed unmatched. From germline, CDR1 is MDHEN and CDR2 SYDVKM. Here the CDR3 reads CASSLFISGSHNEQFF. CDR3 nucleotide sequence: TGTGCCAGCAGTTTATTTATTAGCGGGTCACACAATGAGCAGTTCTTC.

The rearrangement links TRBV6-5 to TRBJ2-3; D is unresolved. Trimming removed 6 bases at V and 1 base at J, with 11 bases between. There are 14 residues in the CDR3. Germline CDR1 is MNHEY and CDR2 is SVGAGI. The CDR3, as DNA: TGTGCCAGCAGGAACCCGGGCGGCACAGATACGCAGTATTTT. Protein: CASRNPGGTDTQYF.